What follows are 26 T cell receptor beta chains derived from one specimen sequenced in a study of glioma-infiltrating T cells. Amplification of TCR alpha and beta CDR3 regions from RNA used iRepertoire nested multiplex PCR. TCRdb re-called the multiplex PCR reads with MiXCR, one entry per CDR3 protein. Here the sample spans 100,000 to 150,000 distinct CDR3 sequences, around 25% being singletons. Input material: glioma tissue, nonneoplastic brain tissue, or PBMCs (not recorded which). The receptor set was obtained from a human donor with low-grade glioma or glioblastoma, undergoing nonglioma brain surgery, or in good health (not recorded which).

Concerning this clonotype: This may stem from a read error, because a much larger clone lies one nucleotide away. The CDR3 protein is CASRPRGVVGQPQHF. CDR3 coding DNA: TGTGCCAGCAGACCAAGGGGGGTAGTGGGGCAGCCCCAGCATTTT. The chain links TRBV27 to TRBJ1-5; D might be TRBD1 (6 bases). The V gene lost 6 bases and the J gene lost 7 bases, with 19 bases spanning the gap. CDR3 length equals 15 residues. Looked up from germline, CDR1 is MNHEY and CDR2 is SMNVEV (reference sequence).

This clonotype was seen many times. The chain employs TRBV6-1 and TRBJ2-1; 8 positions match TRBD2. This CDR3 comprises 16 residues. CDR1 is MNHNS and CDR2 is SASEGT in the germline V gene. V gave up 5 bases and J gave up 8 bases; unmatched junction bases: 14. The CDR3 is CASSFLRRGAYDEQFF. The CDR3 DNA sequence: TGTGCCAGCAGTTTTCTCAGGCGGGGGGCCTATGATGAGCAGTTCTTC.

This clonotype was counted at least ten times. The chain links TRBV7-2 to TRBJ2-1; 8 nucleotides match TRBD2. CDR1 and CDR2 from the germline V gene are SGHTA and FQGNSA. J was trimmed by 4 bases and V by 2 bases; bases with no gene match: 4. This CDR3 is 15 amino acids long. The CDR3: CASSLSSGGYNEQFF. In DNA form, the CDR3 reads TGTGCCAGCAGCTTATCCAGCGGGGGTTACAATGAGCAGTTCTTC. Using reference TRBV7-2 and TRBJ2-1 for the parts outside the CDR3, the full variable domain is GAGVSQSPSNKVTEKGKDVELRCDPISGHTALYWYRQSLGQGLEFLIYFQGNSAPDKSGLPSDRFSAERTGGSVSTLTIQRTQQEDSAVYLCASSLSSGGYNEQFFGPGTRLTVL.

Notes on this clonotype: This may arise from a read error, as a much more abundant clone is one base away. The gene calls are TRBV20-1 and TRBJ2-3, with D perhaps TRBD2 (6 bases). The CDR3 runs to 15 residues. Germline CDR1 reads DFQATT; CDR2 reads SNEGSKA (reference sequence). The CDR3 is CSARDVLEGTDSQYF. CDR3 coding DNA: TGCAGTGCTAGAGATGTCCTGGAGGGCACAGATTCGCAGTATTTT.

This chain links TRBV18 with TRBJ2-7, with D unclear. V lost 3 bases and J lost 0, with 9 bases in between. The CDR3 sequence is 14 residues long. Germline V lookup: CDR1 KGHSH, CDR2 LQKENI. CDR3 sequence: CASSPDMGSYEQYV. CDR3 sequence (DNA): TGTGCCAGCTCACCTGACATGGGCTCCTACGAGCAGTACGTC.

Many counts were recorded for this clonotype. The CDR3 DNA reads as TGTGCCAGCAGTGAATCATGGCAGGGAGCCACTGAAGCTTTCTTT. Protein product: CASSESWQGATEAFF. This chain uses TRBV25-1 with TRBJ1-1; D is possibly TRBD1 (5 bases). Trimming cost V 1 base and J 4 bases, with 13 bases left between them. The V gene's germline CDR1 is MGHDK and CDR2 SYGVNS. The CDR3 is 15 amino acids.

The table lists this clonotype with many counts. The CDR3 here is CASSLASGTQNEQFF. The CDR3 DNA follows: TGTGCCAGCAGCTTAGCCTCAGGGACTCAAAATGAGCAGTTCTTC. The rearrangement links TRBV7-2 to TRBJ2-1; possible D gene TRBD2, 6 bases. Germline CDR1 reads SGHTA; CDR2 reads FQGNSA. V was pared by 0 bases and J by 7 bases, with 13 bases between. There are 15 residues in the CDR3.

This clonotype was picked up many times. J is TRBJ2-7 and V is TRBV6-1; D is unclear. V shed 3 bases and J shed 1 base, with 4 bases lying between them. CDR3 length: 12 amino acids. Germline assignment: CDR1 MNHNS and CDR2 SASEGT. The CDR3 DNA is TGTGCCAGCAGTGATGGGTCCTACGAGCAGTACGTC. It yields the protein CASSDGSYEQYV.

A note on this clonotype: Given a much more abundant clone one base away, this may be a read error. The chain recombines TRBV20-1 with TRBJ1-5, with 10 nucleotides matching TRBD1. Germline trimming cut 3 bases from V and 3 bases from J; bases unmatched to any gene: 8. This CDR3 has 16 residues. Per the germline V gene, CDR1 is DFQATT and CDR2 is SNEGSKA (reference sequence). The CDR3 bases are TGCAGTGCTAGCCCGGGACAGGGGAATACCAATCAGCCCCAGCATTTT. It translates to CSASPGQGNTNQPQHF.

This clonotype was counted many times. The gene calls are TRBV6-1 and TRBJ2-3; D may be TRBD1 (7 bases). The CDR3 contains 16 residues. Trimming stripped 6 bases from V and 5 bases from J, with 21 bases between. Per the germline V gene, CDR1 is MNHNS and CDR2 is SASEGT. In DNA form, the CDR3 reads TGTGCCAGCAGGTACCTAACACGGGGGACAGAAGATACGCAGTATTTT. Protein: CASRYLTRGTEDTQYF.

This clonotype was counted ten times or more. The chain joins TRBV20-1 to TRBJ1-5, with 8 bases aligning to TRBD1. J gave up 2 bases and V 6 bases, and 15 bases lay outside the gene matches. CDR3 length: 17 residues. Germline V lookup: CDR1 DFQATT, CDR2 SNEGSKA (reference sequence). The DNA for the CDR3 is TGCAGTGCCCTAGATTATGGGACAGGCCGTCGCAATCAGCCCCAGCATTTT. It yields the protein CSALDYGTGRRNQPQHF.

This clonotype was counted at least ten times. The V call is TRBV6-1, the J call TRBJ2-1; the D gene is possibly TRBD2 (6 bases). The CDR3 runs 14 residues. Germline CDR1 reads MNHNS; CDR2 reads SASEGT. Trimming pared 5 bases from V and 8 bases from J, leaving 16 bases between. The CDR3 DNA reads TGTGCCAGCAGTTTACCGGGACGGGGGTATGAGCAGTTCTTC. It specifies CASSLPGRGYEQFF.

In its sample, this clonotype was seen many times. The gene calls are TRBV20-1 and TRBJ1-5; D possibly corresponds to TRBD1 (5 bases). The CDR3 has 14 amino acids. Trimming cost V 3 bases and J 6 bases, with 15 bases left between them. Looked up from germline, CDR1 is DFQATT and CDR2 is SNEGSKA (reference sequence). This CDR3 reads CSASSREGVQPQHF. The CDR3, as DNA: TGCAGTGCTAGTTCCAGGGAAGGTGTTCAGCCCCAGCATTTT.

This clonotype has just a few counts. This rearrangement joins TRBV7-2 to TRBJ1-5; D remains ambiguous. Between the trimmed V and J ends, which lost 3 bases and 1 base, there was a span of 10 bases. Per the germline V gene, CDR1 is SGHTA and CDR2 is FQGNSA. The CDR3 spans 15 residues. This chain's CDR3 is CASSFKGVSNQPQHF. The CDR3 DNA is TGTGCCAGCAGCTTTAAGGGAGTAAGCAATCAGCCCCAGCATTTT.

This clonotype was picked up a small number of times. This chain joins TRBV27 and TRBJ2-2, with 7 bases aligning to TRBD1. The germline gives CDR1 MNHEY, CDR2 SMNVEV (reference sequence). There are 15 residues in the CDR3. V gave up 7 bases and J gave up 2 bases; unmatched junction bases: 7. In DNA form, the CDR3 reads TGTGCCAGCAATGCGAGGGGGCTCAACACCGGGGAGCTGTTTTTT. Protein product: CASNARGLNTGELFF.

The rearrangement uses TRBV5-1 and TRBJ2-1, with D perhaps TRBD1 (6 bases). Deletions cut 2 bases from V and 4 bases from J, with 10 bases between. The V gene's germline CDR1 is SGHRS and CDR2 YFSETQ. The CDR3 has 14 residues. The CDR3: CASSFKDSYNEQFF. CDR3 DNA: TGCGCCAGCAGCTTTAAGGACAGTTACAATGAGCAGTTCTTC.

This clonotype was counted ten times or more. The rearrangement links TRBV20-1 to TRBJ1-5, with TRBD1 identical over 8 bases. Losses at the gene ends were 3 bases for V and 5 bases for J; bases not matched to a gene: 12. The CDR3 has 16 residues. Germline loops: CDR1 DFQATT, CDR2 SNEGSKA (reference sequence). The CDR3 sequence is CSASLSAGGFHQPQHF. CDR3 coding DNA: TGCAGTGCTAGCCTTTCGGCAGGGGGCTTTCATCAGCCCCAGCATTTT.

The chain carries TRBV12-3 or TRBV12-4 and TRBJ2-3; D gene unclear. The CDR3 spans 16 residues. The V end lost 2 bases, the J end lost 1 base, and 13 bases lay between the germline ends. CDR3 in DNA: TGTGCCAGCAGTTTACTCTTGGCCTTCGGCACAGATACGCAGTATTTT. It yields the protein CASSLLLAFGTDTQYF.

This chain connects TRBV6-1 to TRBJ2-7; no clear D gene. Trimming stripped 4 bases from V and 6 bases from J, with 13 bases between. The CDR3 consists of 13 residues. CDR1 and CDR2 from the germline V gene are MNHNS and SASEGT. The chain's CDR3 is CASSGMGRREQYV. In DNA, the CDR3 is TGTGCCAGCAGTGGTATGGGTAGGCGCGAGCAGTACGTC.

A remark on this clonotype: A much larger clone differs from this one at a single base, so this may be a read error. The CDR3 spells CASSQDLPFSPLHF. CDR3 in DNA: TGTGCCAGCAGCCAAGATCTGCCCTTTTCACCCCTCCACTTT. The gene calls are TRBV14 and TRBJ1-6, with D unclear. The ends were cut back, 0 bases at V and 9 bases at J, with 9 bases in the middle. CDR1 is SGHDN, CDR2 FVKESK, per germline. CDR3 length: 14 amino acids.

The gene calls are TRBV7-2 and TRBJ2-7; D is uncertain. This CDR3 contains 13 residues. Per germline, CDR1 SGHTA and CDR2 FQGNSA. Trimming removed 4 bases at V and 2 bases at J, with 9 bases between. The CDR3 reads CASSSRPAYEQYV. DNA of the CDR3: TGTGCCAGCAGCTCCAGGCCAGCCTACGAGCAGTACGTC.

This chain connects TRBV3-1 to TRBJ2-2, with no clear D. The CDR3 length is 14 residues. In germline, CDR1 is LGHDT, CDR2 YNNKEL (reference sequence). The V end lost 2 bases, the J end lost 0 bases, and 4 bases lay between the germline ends. CDR3: CASSQRPNTGELFF. The DNA of the CDR3 is TGTGCCAGCAGCCAAAGACCGAACACCGGGGAGCTGTTTTTT.

This clonotype was seen ten or more times. V usage is TRBV7-9 and J usage is TRBJ1-1; maybe TRBD1 (6 bases). The CDR3 totals 12 residues. Germline CDR1 reads SEHNR; CDR2 reads FQNEAQ (reference sequence). Trimming shortened V by 4 bases and J by 7 bases, and 10 bases separated the two germline ends. This CDR3 is CASSYTRGEAFF. CDR3 sequence (DNA): TGTGCCAGCAGCTACACCAGGGGTGAAGCTTTCTTT.

This clonotype showed up just a few times. J is TRBJ1-4 and V is TRBV7-2; D gene unclear. Germline V gene lookup returns CDR1 SGHTA and CDR2 FQGNSA. CDR3 size: 14 residues. V was shortened by 2 bases and J by 4 bases, with 8 bases between the two germline ends. The CDR3 bases are TGTGCCAGCAGCTTAAATTATAATAATGAAAAACTGTTTTTT. It yields the protein CASSLNYNNEKLFF. Full variable domain (outside the CDR3, taken from reference TRBV7-2 and TRBJ1-4): GAGVSQSPSNKVTEKGKDVELRCDPISGHTALYWYRQSLGQGLEFLIYFQGNSAPDKSGLPSDRFSAERTGGSVSTLTIQRTQQEDSAVYLCASSLNYNNEKLFFGSGTQLSVL.

In regard to this clonotype: A much larger clone differs from this one at a single base, so this may be a read error. The chain is built from TRBV25-1 and TRBJ1-1; possible D gene TRBD1, 5 bases. The CDR3 spans 13 residues. Germline V gives CDR1 MGHDK, CDR2 SYGVNS. The CDR3 reads CASSVQGRTGAFF. In nucleotides, the CDR3 is TGTGCCAGCAGTGTCCAGGGAAGAACTGGAGCTTTCTTT.

The chain is built from TRBV28 and TRBJ1-6; 7 bases line up with TRBD1. J gave up 1 base and V 3 bases, and 6 bases lay outside the gene matches. This CDR3 is built from 17 residues. CDR1 is MDHEN, CDR2 SYDVKM, per germline. The CDR3 DNA is TGTGCCAGCAGTTTTCTCTACAGGGGATCCTATAATTCACCCCTCCACTTT. Residues: CASSFLYRGSYNSPLHF.